Listed below are T cell receptor beta chains from one sample, sequenced in a study of cytotoxic CD8 clonotypes in ibrutinib-treated CLL. Using immunoSEQ multiplex PCR, the repertoire was profiled, and TCRdb retains in-frame clones only, with some absent. The sample comprises some 200,000 clones, over 65% of which are singletons, and 5.9% rests with the top ten. The input for sequencing was PBMCs, taken after 12 months of ibrutinib treatment. The origin of the receptors is a human donor with chronic lymphocytic leukemia. The conserved cysteine and the conserved F or W are not part of the CDR3 here. The order of the fields is CDR3 protein, clone size, V gene. The size entry is marked missing in some rows and otherwise reads once, few, many or a size class.

CDR3aa: ASSVGGDNEQF
abundance: NA
v_gene: TRBV9

CDR3aa: ASSPPGGNTIY
abundance: once
v_gene: TRBV18

CDR3aa: ASSRTGGVMGGYT
abundance: many
v_gene: TRBV19

CDR3aa: ASSQGWGQNEQF
abundance: NA
v_gene: TRBV18

CDR3aa: ASSELAMGSSQPQH
abundance: once
v_gene: TRBV6-1

CDR3aa: ASSSLLPDKPQH
abundance: NA
v_gene: TRBV6-6

CDR3aa: ASSRRQGKDDEQY
abundance: NA
v_gene: TRBV7-9

CDR3aa: SVIGQGRSSYEQY
abundance: NA
v_gene: TRBV29-1

CDR3aa: ASSLGLADYEQY
abundance: once
v_gene: TRBV5-1

CDR3aa: ASSHNPMTGTSNQPQH
abundance: NA
v_gene: TRBV5-1

CDR3aa: ASSPPVRGEKLF
abundance: NA
v_gene: TRBV28

CDR3aa: ASSLEGGGNQPQH
abundance: NA
v_gene: TRBV7-2

CDR3aa: ASSFPGGNTEAF
abundance: few
v_gene: TRBV6-6

CDR3aa: SVTRASYEQY
abundance: NA
v_gene: TRBV29-1

CDR3aa: ASSQDSQETQY
abundance: NA
v_gene: TRBV5-4

CDR3aa: ASSHRGGSGANVLT
abundance: NA
v_gene: TRBV4-2

CDR3aa: ASSPRPNLANYGYT
abundance: NA
v_gene: TRBV5-1

CDR3aa: ASSPTVQETQY
abundance: few
v_gene: TRBV18

CDR3aa: ASSRTVTEAF
abundance: once
v_gene: TRBV5-4

CDR3aa: ASSLVPAGGSGEQY
abundance: NA
v_gene: TRBV5-1

CDR3aa: ASSSAGQPQH
abundance: NA
v_gene: TRBV7-3

CDR3aa: ASSDTRVSYEQY
abundance: once
v_gene: TRBV27

CDR3aa: ASCQGEVSNQPQH
abundance: NA
v_gene: TRBV19

CDR3aa: ASSPHYEQY
abundance: many
v_gene: TRBV11-2

CDR3aa: ASSPAWGGPYEQY
abundance: NA
v_gene: TRBV4-3

CDR3aa: ASSPNSLYGYT
abundance: NA
v_gene: TRBV18

CDR3aa: ASSFTGSNQPQH
abundance: few
v_gene: TRBV7-9

CDR3aa: AWSPPQGGTEAF
abundance: NA
v_gene: TRBV30

CDR3aa: ASSVNRDRYL
abundance: NA
v_gene: TRBV5-1

CDR3aa: ASSFTRFNEKLF
abundance: NA
v_gene: TRBV11-2

CDR3aa: ASSPVSGGALTQY
abundance: NA
v_gene: TRBV6-1

CDR3aa: AGGNYGYT
abundance: few
v_gene: TRBV29-1

CDR3aa: ASSLGQALWQGTEAF
abundance: NA
v_gene: TRBV9

CDR3aa: ASSYDTSGNTIY
abundance: NA
v_gene: TRBV6-6

CDR3aa: ASSESRTPIYGYT
abundance: NA
v_gene: TRBV6-1

CDR3aa: ASSPAGGTQY
abundance: NA
v_gene: TRBV19

CDR3aa: ALKRTGRRGEQF
abundance: NA
v_gene: TRBV30

CDR3aa: ASSQDVRGLF
abundance: NA
v_gene: TRBV7-2

CDR3aa: SIGLAGGASTDTQY
abundance: NA
v_gene: TRBV29-1

CDR3aa: SAGQGIMNTEAF
abundance: few
v_gene: TRBV29-1

CDR3aa: ASSALNMGYT
abundance: few
v_gene: TRBV9

CDR3aa: ASSYKQGSGYT
abundance: NA
v_gene: TRBV6-5

CDR3aa: ASSPGANEKLF
abundance: NA
v_gene: TRBV18

CDR3aa: ASSQERGGNEQF
abundance: NA
v_gene: TRBV5-1

CDR3aa: ASSQDLIYEQY
abundance: NA
v_gene: TRBV4-2

CDR3aa: AWSEVYTEAF
abundance: few
v_gene: TRBV30

CDR3aa: SVRTSGMNEQY
abundance: few
v_gene: TRBV29-1

CDR3aa: ASTYDSSGRGYT
abundance: once
v_gene: TRBV6-6

CDR3aa: ASSEPGQAFYGYT
abundance: once
v_gene: TRBV25-1

CDR3aa: ASSLALRGSGEKLF
abundance: NA
v_gene: TRBV7-2

CDR3aa: ASIQSALSYNEQF
abundance: NA
v_gene: TRBV2

CDR3aa: ASSLDGEPGKYGYT
abundance: NA
v_gene: TRBV5-6

CDR3aa: ASSLGTGSYEQY
abundance: few
v_gene: TRBV2

CDR3aa: ASSTGTGGYNEQF
abundance: NA
v_gene: TRBV9

CDR3aa: ASSLTSGELF
abundance: NA
v_gene: TRBV7-3